The 16 T cell receptor beta chains given below trace back to one sample, sequenced in a study of T cell repertoires in cytomegalovirus infection. One entry per CDR3 protein, called by TCRdb with MiXCR from the reads. The sample yields 150,000 to 200,000 distinct CDR3 sequences, more than 9% seen once. The sequenced sample consisted of PBMCs. All receptors come from a human donor in good health (CMV status not recorded). Some clones in this sample may be carry-over from other donors' samples.

This clonotype was seen ten or more times. The J gene is TRBJ2-1, the V gene TRBV11-2; 7 positions match TRBD2. Looked up from germline, CDR1 is SGHAT and CDR2 is FQNNGV. The CDR3 spans 16 residues. V was pared by 1 base and J by 0 bases, with 3 bases of the junction left unmatched. CDR3: CASSLAASGSYNEQFF. The CDR3 region has the DNA TGTGCCAGCAGCTTAGCGGCTAGCGGCTCCTACAATGAGCAGTTCTTC.

This clonotype was counted many times. The chain links TRBV19 to TRBJ1-5, with D maybe TRBD1 (5 bases). Germline lookup yields CDR1 LNHDA and CDR2 SQIVND (reference sequence). The CDR3 loop spans 14 amino acids. The V end was cut by 9 bases, the J end by 2 bases, with 14 bases between. The CDR3 spells CASSGTGGNQPQHF. DNA for the CDR3: TGTGCCAGCAGTGGGACTGGAGGCAATCAGCCCCAGCATTTT.

This clonotype was found many times. This chain links TRBV7-2 with TRBJ1-2; D is undetermined. CDR3 size: 14 residues. V was cut by 6 bases and J by 2 bases, with 13 bases left in between. Per germline, CDR1 SGHTA and CDR2 FQGNSA. CDR3 residues: CASRHTTENYGYTF. In nucleotides, the CDR3 is TGTGCCAGCAGGCATACAACGGAAAACTATGGCTACACCTTC.

This clonotype was seen many times. CDR3: CSAYRDSMNTEAFF. Written as DNA, the CDR3 is TGCAGTGCATACCGGGACAGCATGAACACTGAAGCTTTCTTT. V and J are TRBV20-1 and TRBJ1-1; 7 nucleotides line up with TRBD1. CDR1 is DFQATT, CDR2 SNEGSKA, per germline (reference sequence). V trimming: 6 bases; J trimming: 0 bases; junction bases outside the gene matches: 7. The length of the CDR3 is 14 residues.

This clonotype was counted at least ten times. The chain combines TRBV7-2 with TRBJ2-3; no clear D. The germline CDR1 and CDR2 sequences are SGHTA and FQGNSA. CDR3 size: 12 residues. The V end lost 4 bases, the J end lost 4 bases, and 6 bases lay between the germline ends. DNA of the CDR3: TGTGCCAGCAGCTCTGACCCAGATACGCAGTATTTT. Protein: CASSSDPDTQYF.

This clonotype occurred many times. The rearrangement links TRBV12-3 or TRBV12-4 to TRBJ1-2; the D is unclear. The germline V and J ends were trimmed by 6 bases and 8 bases, with 25 bases remaining between them. The CDR3 has 16 residues. The CDR3 region is CASSPTPLPGKVGYTF. CDR3 nucleotides: TGTGCCAGCAGCCCCACCCCTCTCCCGGGGAAAGTAGGCTACACCTTC.

The CDR3 is CASSLQPGGENEQFF. The CDR3 bases are TGTGCCAGCAGCTTACAACCCGGGGGGGAAAATGAGCAGTTCTTC. The chain combines TRBV7-2 with TRBJ2-1; 8 bases map to TRBD2. Germline lookup yields CDR1 SGHTA and CDR2 FQGNSA. This CDR3 region has 15 residues. V shed 2 bases and J 7 bases; nucleotides not matched to a gene: 7.

The genes are TRBV28 and TRBJ1-2, with D possibly matching TRBD1 (5 bases). V was trimmed by 2 bases and J by 4 bases, leaving 20 bases between them. There are 17 residues in the CDR3. Germline-derived CDR1 and CDR2 are MDHEN and SYDVKM. The CDR3 reads CASSLGGSGGGVYGYTF. DNA for the CDR3: TGTGCCAGCAGTTTAGGCGGATCCGGGGGGGGGGTCTATGGCTACACCTTC.

This clonotype has just a few counts. The V and J genes are TRBV7-9 and TRBJ2-7; 9 positions match TRBD1. The germline V gene has CDR1 SEHNR and CDR2 FQNEAQ (reference sequence). V was pared by 4 bases and J by 6 bases, with 7 bases of the junction left unmatched. The CDR3 has 14 amino acids. In nucleotides, the CDR3 is TGTGCCAGCAGCTCCGGGACAGGGTACCGCGAGCAGTACTTC. Amino acid sequence: CASSSGTGYREQYF.

This clonotype was counted ten times or more. This rearrangement joins TRBV28 to TRBJ1-5; tentative D call: TRBD1 (5 bases). CDR1 and CDR2 (germline): MDHEN, SYDVKM. Trimming took 6 bases from V and 7 from J, leaving 13 bases between them. CDR3 length equals 13 residues. The CDR3 is CASRDSDMQPQHF. The CDR3 nucleotides are TGTGCCAGCAGAGACTCGGACATGCAGCCCCAGCATTTT.

V is TRBV9 and J is TRBJ2-1; possible D gene TRBD2, 6 bases. CDR1 is SGDLS and CDR2 is YYNGEE in the germline V gene. The CDR3 totals 15 residues. Trimming pared 3 bases from V and 6 bases from J, leaving 16 bases between. CDR3 amino acids: CASSAREELPNEQFF. The CDR3 bases are TGTGCCAGCAGCGCGAGGGAGGAACTACCCAATGAGCAGTTCTTC. Combining the CDR3 with reference TRBV9 and TRBJ2-1 gives the whole variable domain DSGVTQTPKHLITATGQRVTLRCSPRSGDLSVYWYQQSLDQGLQFLIQYYNGEERAKGNILERFSAQQFPDLHSELNLSSLELGDSALYFCASSAREELPNEQFFGPGTRLTVL.

The chain couples TRBV12-3 or TRBV12-4 to TRBJ1-6, with unresolved D. This CDR3 has 13 residues. V gave up 5 bases and J gave up 5 bases, with 7 bases separating them. CDR3 region: CASSPSNNSPLHF. As DNA, the CDR3 is TGTGCCAGCAGTCCCAGCAATAATTCACCCCTCCACTTT.

This clonotype was found a few times. The rearrangement uses TRBV28 and TRBJ1-1, with 7 bases matching TRBD1. Per the germline V gene, CDR1 is MDHEN and CDR2 is SYDVKM. V lost 5 bases, J lost 3 bases, and 6 bases stayed unmatched. The CDR3 extends over 14 amino acids. Written as DNA, the CDR3 is TGTGCCAGCAGTCCCGGACAGGCTTACACTGAAGCTTTCTTT. Translated, it gives CASSPGQAYTEAFF.

This clonotype was found many times. This chain uses TRBV7-9 with TRBJ1-1; D may be TRBD1 (6 bases). Germline loops: CDR1 SEHNR, CDR2 FQNEAQ (reference sequence). This CDR3 is built from 18 residues. The V end was cut by 0 bases, the J end by 7 bases, with 24 bases between. CDR3 nucleotide sequence: TGTGCCAGCAGCTTAGCGCGTATCGGATCAGGGGAAGGTAATGAAGCTTTCTTT. This translates into CASSLARIGSGEGNEAFF.

As concerns this clonotype: This may be a read error, as it is one base from a much larger clone. The gene calls are TRBV7-2 and TRBJ2-7; TRBD2 is a possible D gene (5 bases). Trimming left V 2 bases short and J 2 bases short, with 13 bases between. CDR1 is SGHTA, CDR2 FQGNSA, per germline. CDR3 length: 15 residues. The DNA for the CDR3 is TGTGCCAGCAGCTTATCGTCGGAGGCCCCCTACGAGCAGTACTTC. As protein: CASSLSSEAPYEQYF.

This rearrangement joins TRBV6-1 to TRBJ2-5; the match to TRBD2 covers 8 bases. The CDR3 is 15 residues long. Per germline, CDR1 MNHNS and CDR2 SASEGT. The V gene end was trimmed by 6 bases and the J gene end by 3 bases; junction bases not matched to a gene: 9. CDR3 bases: TGTGCCAGCAGAAATCCGGGACTAGTGAAAGAGACCCAGTACTTC. Amino acid sequence: CASRNPGLVKETQYF.